These 25 T cell receptor beta chains originate from one sample sequenced in a study of OX40 agonist ivuxolimab in advanced cancers. Method: immunoSEQ multiplex PCR; TCRdb's copy keeps in-frame clones and lacks some. This sample has 70,000 or so clones; more than 80% occur once, and the top ten carry under 7.5%. The sequenced sample was CD4+ or CD8+ T cells sorted from blood, obtained in a trial of the OX40 agonist ivuxolimab. These receptors were collected from an adult with an advanced solid tumor such as melanoma, head and neck, liver or kidney cancer.

The chain recombines TRBV13 with TRBJ2-7; TRBD2 matches at 8 bases. V shed 4 bases and J 2 bases; nucleotides not matched to a gene: 10. The germline CDR1 and CDR2 sequences are PRHDT and FYEKMQ (reference sequence). This CDR3 comprises 16 residues. The CDR3 DNA reads as TGTGCCAGCAGCTCCCTGGGGGCTAGCGGGCCCTACGAGCAGTACTTC. Amino acids: CASSSLGASGPYEQYF.

The V and J genes are TRBV11-3 and TRBJ2-4; 10 bases map to TRBD2. With V trimmed by 5 bases and J by 8 bases, 9 bases remained unmatched. Per germline, CDR1 SGHNT and CDR2 YENEEA. This CDR3 contains 15 residues. The DNA of the CDR3 is TGTGCCAGCAGCCGGGGACTAGCGAGTTCAGACATTCAGTACTTC. Its translation is CASSRGLASSDIQYF.

DNA for the CDR3: TGTGCCAGCAGCCCCGTACCGGGACTAGCCTCAGATACGCAGTATTTT. It is translated as CASSPVPGLASDTQYF. The genes are TRBV9 and TRBJ2-3; 9 bases are a match to TRBD2. This CDR3 contains 16 residues. The V and J ends lost 4 bases and 4 bases, in that order; junction bases with no gene match: 10. Germline loops: CDR1 SGDLS, CDR2 YYNGEE.

This rearrangement joins TRBV4-3 to TRBJ2-7, with TRBD2 as a possible D gene (6 bases). Germline CDR1 LGHNA, CDR2 YSLEER. With 0 bases removed from V and 0 bases from J, the gap between germline ends came to 15 bases. There are 17 residues in the CDR3. As DNA, the CDR3 is TGCGCCAGCAGCCAAGATCGAGGCGGGGCAAGCTCCTACGAGCAGTACTTC. Translation: CASSQDRGGASSYEQYF.

V and J are TRBV19 and TRBJ2-7, with 11 bases lining up with TRBD1. V lost 5 bases, J lost 3 bases, and 3 bases stayed unmatched. Germline V CDR1 and CDR2: LNHDA, SQIVND (reference sequence). The CDR3 covers 14 residues. CDR3: CASSPGTGGYEQYF. The CDR3 DNA sequence: TGTGCCAGTAGTCCCGGGACAGGGGGCTACGAGCAGTACTTC.

This clone was detected only once. The V call is TRBV9, the J call TRBJ2-2; possibly TRBD1 or TRBD2 for D (6 bases each). The CDR3 runs to 14 residues. The germline V gene encodes CDR1 SGDLS and CDR2 YYNGEE. V gave up 0 bases and J gave up 6 bases, with 9 bases separating them. CDR3 amino acids: CASSVAGGAGELFF. The CDR3, as DNA: TGTGCCAGCAGCGTAGCCGGGGGCGCCGGGGAGCTGTTTTTT.

This chain joins TRBV4-3 and TRBJ1-5; D is uncertain. With 0 bases removed from V and 3 bases from J, the gap between germline ends came to 9 bases. The CDR3 sequence is 15 residues long. Germline CDR1 is LGHNA and CDR2 is YSLEER. CDR3 sequence (DNA): TGCGCCAGCAGCCAAGATTGGGGTCCCAATCAGCCCCAGCATTTT. This gives the protein CASSQDWGPNQPQHF.

This clone was recorded only once. The gene calls are TRBV18 and TRBJ1-1; 9 bases agree with TRBD1. V dropped 6 bases and J dropped 0; count of bases not matched to a gene: 5. This CDR3 is built from 15 residues. The germline V gene encodes CDR1 KGHSH and CDR2 LQKENI. The CDR3 bases are TGTGCCAGCTCTGGGACAGGGACAGTGAACACTGAAGCTTTCTTT. This sequence encodes CASSGTGTVNTEAFF. Combining the CDR3 with reference TRBV18 and TRBJ1-1 gives the whole variable domain NAGVMQNPRHLVRRRGQEARLRCSPMKGHSHVYWYRQLPEEGLKFMVYLQKENIIDESGMPKERFSAEFPKEGPSILRIQQVVRGDSAAYFCASSGTGTVNTEAFFGQGTRLTVV.

The genes are TRBV4-3 and TRBJ2-3; TRBD1 matches at 10 bases. CDR3 length: 15 amino acids. Germline V lookup: CDR1 LGHNA, CDR2 YSLEER. V shed 4 bases and J 6 bases; nucleotides not matched to a gene: 7. The CDR3, as DNA: TGCGCCAGCAGCCCCGGACAGGGGGGCCCGGATACGCAGTATTTT. This sequence encodes CASSPGQGGPDTQYF.

This clone was recorded once. The V and J genes are TRBV6-1 and TRBJ2-1, with D unclear. The V gene's germline CDR1 is MNHNS and CDR2 SASEGT. The germline V and J ends were trimmed by 6 bases and 5 bases, with 17 bases remaining between them. The CDR3 consists of 15 residues. The CDR3 region is CASSLTAFPNNEQFF. In DNA, the CDR3 is TGTGCCAGCAGCCTGACTGCTTTCCCCAACAATGAGCAGTTCTTC.

The chain employs TRBV28 and TRBJ2-2, with D maybe TRBD2 (6 bases). Trimming stripped 3 bases from V and 4 bases from J, with 6 bases between. The germline CDR1 and CDR2 sequences are MDHEN and SYDVKM. The CDR3 runs to 13 residues. The CDR3 here is CASSLGGTGELFF. CDR3 nucleotides: TGTGCCAGCAGTTTGGGGGGCACCGGGGAGCTGTTTTTT. Full variable domain (rest looked up from reference TRBV28 and TRBJ2-2): DVKVTQSSRYLVKRTGEKVFLECVQDMDHENMFWYRQDPGLGLRLIYFSYDVKMKEKGDIPEGYSVSREKKERFSLILESASTNQTSMYLCASSLGGTGELFFGEGSRLTVL.

J is TRBJ2-7 and V is TRBV13; D is unclear. The CDR3 has 13 residues. Between the trimmed V and J ends, which lost 0 bases and 5 bases, there was a span of 8 bases. Germline assignment: CDR1 PRHDT and CDR2 FYEKMQ (reference sequence). The DNA of the CDR3 is TGTGCCAGCAGCTTAGGAGCCGGAGACGAGCAGTACTTC. This gives the protein CASSLGAGDEQYF.

The chain carries TRBV11-1 and TRBJ2-7; 13 bases are shared with TRBD2. This CDR3 spans 16 amino acids. The junction had 8 bases not matched to a gene; V was cut back by 5 bases and J by 4 bases. Germline CDR1 reads SGHAT; CDR2 reads FQDESV (reference sequence). The CDR3 reads CASSGGTSGIGYEQYF. The CDR3 DNA reads as TGTGCCAGCAGCGGAGGGACTAGCGGGATAGGTTACGAGCAGTACTTC.

This sequence joins TRBV28 and TRBJ2-3, with TRBD1 as a possible D gene (5 bases). The CDR3 extends over 16 amino acids. Looked up from germline, CDR1 is MDHEN and CDR2 is SYDVKM. Trimming left V 2 bases short and J 3 bases short, with 15 bases between. The CDR3 is CASSLHRIRTTDTQYF. The CDR3 DNA follows: TGTGCCAGCAGTTTACATAGGATAAGGACAACAGATACGCAGTATTTT.

The sample holds one count of this clone. The chain couples TRBV7-2 to TRBJ2-5; a possible D gene is TRBD2 (5 bases). Trimming removed 1 base from V and 1 base from J, with 16 bases in between. The CDR3 loop spans 17 amino acids. In germline, CDR1 is SGHTA, CDR2 FQGNSA. In DNA, the CDR3 is TGTGCCAGCAGCTTAGGAATTACAGCGGCCCGCCAAGAGACCCAGTACTTC. Protein product: CASSLGITAARQETQYF.

This clone came up a few times. This rearrangement joins TRBV29-1 to TRBJ2-3; the match to TRBD2 covers 13 bases. V lost 1 base, J lost 2 bases, and 3 bases stayed unmatched. The CDR3 has 16 amino acids. CDR1 SQVTM and CDR2 ANQGSEA come from the germline V gene. This CDR3 reads CSVEGTSGGYTDTQYF. The CDR3 nucleotides are TGCAGCGTTGAAGGGACTAGCGGGGGTTACACAGATACGCAGTATTTT.

The chain has TRBV27 and TRBJ1-4, with D possibly being TRBD1 (6 bases). The germline V gene has CDR1 MNHEY and CDR2 SMNVEV (reference sequence). The CDR3 extends over 17 amino acids. V was shortened by 2 bases and J by 8 bases, with 21 bases between the two germline ends. CDR3 coding DNA: TGTGCCAGCAGTTTACTTCCCCCACCGACGGGGGCAGAAAAACTGTTTTTT. This codes for CASSLLPPPTGAEKLFF. Based on the CDR3 plus reference TRBV27 and TRBJ1-4, the full variable domain is EAQVTQNPRYLITVTGKKLTVTCSQNMNHEYMSWYRQDPGLGLRQIYYSMNVEVTDKGDVPEGYKVSRKEKRNFPLILESPSPNQTSLYFCASSLLPPPTGAEKLFFGSGTQLSVL.

The chain has TRBV6-6 and TRBJ1-2; TRBD1 is a possible D gene (5 bases). CDR1 and CDR2 from the germline V gene are MNHNY and SVGAGI (reference sequence). V lost 4 bases, J lost 9 bases, and 21 bases lay in between. This CDR3 has 15 amino acids. The CDR3 coding sequence is TGTGCCAGCAGTTTCTCACCATACAGGAAAGTACGCTACACCTTC. Residues: CASSFSPYRKVRYTF.

The rearrangement joins TRBV19 to TRBJ1-1; TRBD1 agrees at 9 bases. This CDR3 contains 15 residues. Germline CDR1 is LNHDA and CDR2 is SQIVND (reference sequence). The J segment lost 1 base and the V segment lost 5 bases, leaving 5 bases of the junction unmatched. This chain's CDR3 is CASSVPTGGNTEAFF. DNA for the CDR3: TGTGCCAGTAGTGTCCCGACAGGGGGGAACACTGAAGCTTTCTTT.

This clone appeared once. This chain uses TRBV6-1 with TRBJ1-2; D is ambiguous. Trimming pared 5 bases from V and 0 bases from J, leaving 13 bases between. CDR3 length: 15 residues. Germline loops: CDR1 MNHNS, CDR2 SASEGT. The CDR3 DNA reads TGTGCCAGCAGTCCTCAGTCCCCCTCTAACTATGGCTACACCTTC. Its translation is CASSPQSPSNYGYTF.

V gene TRBV14 combines with J gene TRBJ2-2; D not certain. CDR1 SGHDN and CDR2 FVKESK come from the germline V gene. Trimming pared 6 bases from V and 7 bases from J, leaving 9 bases between. CDR3 length: 12 residues. The DNA of the CDR3 is TGTGCCAGCAGAACAGTCGACGGGGAGCTGTTTTTT. Translation: CASRTVDGELFF.

The chain recombines TRBV7-6 with TRBJ2-2; tentative D call: TRBD2 (6 bases). This CDR3 is built from 16 residues. V was clipped by 0 bases and J by 7 bases, with 15 bases between them. In germline, CDR1 is SGHVS, CDR2 FNYEAQ. The CDR3 sequence is CASSLAALLGGGELFF. CDR3 DNA sequence: TGTGCCAGCAGCTTAGCAGCGCTCTTGGGGGGCGGGGAGCTGTTTTTT. The whole variable domain, filled in from reference TRBV7-6 and TRBJ2-2, reads GAGVSQSPRYKVTKRGQDVALRCDPISGHVSLYWYRQALGQGPEFLTYFNYEAQQDKSGLPNDRFSAERPEGSISTLTIQRTEQRDSAMYRCASSLAALLGGGELFFGEGSRLTVL.

The rearrangement links TRBV7-9 to TRBJ1-3, with no clear D. Trimming stripped 1 base from V and 3 bases from J, with 13 bases between. Germline CDR1 and CDR2: SEHNR and FQNEAQ (reference sequence). This CDR3 is 16 amino acids long. The CDR3 sequence: CASSLDVPRSGNTIYF. The CDR3, as DNA: TGTGCCAGCAGCTTAGACGTCCCCCGCAGTGGAAACACCATATATTTT.

The rearrangement links TRBV15 to TRBJ1-1; D call uncertain. The CDR3 spans 14 residues. Looked up from germline, CDR1 is LNHNV and CDR2 is YYDKDF (reference sequence). With 4 bases removed from V and 1 base from J, the gap between germline ends came to 10 bases. CDR3 in amino acids: CATSTLNGNTEAFF. Written as DNA, the CDR3 is TGTGCCACCAGCACTTTGAACGGGAACACTGAAGCTTTCTTT.

V is TRBV19 and J is TRBJ1-1, with TRBD1 matching 10 bases. CDR3 length: 13 residues. Unmatched junction bases numbered 4, after V lost 7 bases and J lost 5 bases. Germline CDR1 is LNHDA and CDR2 is SQIVND (reference sequence). CDR3 region: CASTWTGGTEAFF. CDR3 nucleotide sequence: TGTGCCAGTACCTGGACAGGGGGAACTGAAGCTTTCTTT.